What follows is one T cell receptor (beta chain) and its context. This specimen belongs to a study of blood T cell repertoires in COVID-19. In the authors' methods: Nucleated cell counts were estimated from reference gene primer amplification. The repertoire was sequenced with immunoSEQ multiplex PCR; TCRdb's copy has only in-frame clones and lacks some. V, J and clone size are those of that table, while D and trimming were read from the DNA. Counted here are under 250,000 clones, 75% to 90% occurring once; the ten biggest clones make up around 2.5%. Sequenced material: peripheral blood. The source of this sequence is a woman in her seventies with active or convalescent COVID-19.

CDR3 loop: CAIKAGNEQFF. In DNA, the CDR3 is TGTGCCATCAAGGCGGGCAATGAGCAGTTCTTC. V gene TRBV10-3 combines with J gene TRBJ2-1; perhaps TRBD2 as D (5 bases). Looked up from germline, CDR1 is ENHRY and CDR2 is SYGVKD. CDR3 size: 11 residues. Trimming left V 7 bases short and J 6 bases short, with 7 bases between.